A single sample gave rise to the 25 T cell receptor beta chains below, sequenced in a study of cytomegalovirus exposure and HLA in healthy donors. PCR employed 60 Vbeta and 13 Jbeta primers. Profiling relied on immunoSEQ multiplex PCR, and the TCRdb table lists in-frame clones only, not all of them. Of about 98,000 clones listed, approximately 78% are singletons. Sequencing was done on a sample of PBMCs. These receptors all come from a middle-aged man in good health and CMV-seronegative.

V is TRBV19 and J is TRBJ2-1, with TRBD1 matching 7 bases. The CDR3 runs to 15 residues. Germline V gene data show CDR1 as LNHDA and CDR2 as SQIVND (reference sequence). After removal of 4 bases from V and 5 bases from J, the junction contained 8 bases not matched to a gene. The CDR3 sequence is CASSKDGTAHNEQFF. In DNA form, the CDR3 reads TGTGCCAGTAGTAAGGACGGGACAGCGCACAATGAGCAGTTCTTC. The full variable domain, its missing parts supplied by reference TRBV19 and TRBJ2-1, is DGGITQSPKYLFRKEGQNVTLSCEQNLNHDAMYWYRQDPGQGLRLIYYSQIVNDFQKGDIAEGYSVSREKKESFPLTVTSAQKNPTAFYLCASSKDGTAHNEQFFGPGTRLTVL.

This clone appeared a few times. The chain recombines TRBV5-1 with TRBJ2-3, with 15 bases that match TRBD2. This CDR3 has 17 amino acids. Germline values: CDR1 SGHRS, CDR2 YFSETQ. V lost 2 bases, J lost 0 bases, and 1 base stayed unmatched. The CDR3 bases are TGCGCCAGCAGCTTAGGGACTAGCGGGGGGAGCACAGATACGCAGTATTTT. Residues: CASSLGTSGGSTDTQYF.

This clone occurred a few times. The chain links TRBV5-1 to TRBJ1-2; 12 bases map to TRBD1. The J segment lost 4 bases and the V segment lost 6 bases, leaving 10 bases of the junction unmatched. The CDR3 covers 16 residues. CDR1 SGHRS and CDR2 YFSETQ come from the germline V gene. The DNA for the CDR3 is TGCGCCAGCAAGCCGGGACAGGGGGCTTTTCGCTATGGCTACACCTTC. It encodes CASKPGQGAFRYGYTF. Using reference TRBV5-1 and TRBJ1-2 for the parts outside the CDR3, the full variable domain is KAGVTQTPRYLIKTRGQQVTLSCSPISGHRSVSWYQQTPGQGLQFLFEYFSETQRNKGNFPGRFSGRQFSNSRSEMNVSTLELGDSALYLCASKPGQGAFRYGYTFGSGTRLTVV.

The V gene is TRBV4-2, the J gene TRBJ2-5; 8 positions agree with TRBD2. The CDR3 consists of 14 residues. Germline V gene data show CDR1 as LGHNA and CDR2 as YNFKEQ. V was pared by 1 base and J by 5 bases, with 3 bases of the junction left unmatched. CDR3 region: CASSQGTSFETQYF. CDR3 nucleotide sequence: TGTGCCAGCAGCCAAGGGACTAGCTTTGAGACCCAGTACTTC.

The chain employs TRBV6-1 and TRBJ2-7; 13 bases agree with TRBD2. With 8 bases clipped from V and 3 bases from J, the junction kept 1 base outside the gene matches. Germline V gives CDR1 MNHNS, CDR2 SASEGT. The CDR3 consists of 13 residues. This chain's CDR3 is CASGLAGDYEQYF. CDR3 DNA: TGTGCCAGCGGACTAGCGGGGGACTACGAGCAGTACTTC.

The chain recombines TRBV2 with TRBJ2-5, with a weak D call TRBD1 (6 bases). CDR1 SNHLY and CDR2 FYNNEI come from the germline V gene. The CDR3 is 13 amino acids. Trimming removed 6 bases from V and 5 bases from J, with 13 bases in between. The CDR3 spells CASRYRVSETQYF. In nucleotides, the CDR3 is TGTGCCAGCAGGTACAGGGTCTCGGAGACCCAGTACTTC.

The genes are TRBV14 and TRBJ1-3; D might be TRBD1 (6 bases). Germline-derived CDR1 and CDR2 are SGHDN and FVKESK. V lost 6 bases and J lost 7, with 16 bases in between. The CDR3 length is 14 residues. CDR3 in DNA: TGTGCCAGCAGACAGGGCCTAGGCGGGAACACCATATATTTT. It codes for CASRQGLGGNTIYF.

The gene calls are TRBV28 and TRBJ1-5; 7 nucleotides line up with TRBD1. V gave up 3 bases and J gave up 3 bases; unmatched junction bases: 5. The germline gives CDR1 MDHEN, CDR2 SYDVKM. The CDR3 loop spans 15 amino acids. The CDR3 region is CASSFKGQPNQPQHF. CDR3 in DNA: TGTGCCAGCAGTTTCAAGGGACAGCCCAATCAGCCCCAGCATTTT.

The genes are TRBV7-2 and TRBJ1-6; no clear D. The germline V gene encodes CDR1 SGHTA and CDR2 FQGNSA. The CDR3 length is 15 residues. Trimming left V 5 bases short and J 7 bases short, with 15 bases between. CDR3: CASSPRVLLNSPLHF. CDR3 bases: TGTGCCAGCAGCCCCCGGGTCTTATTAAATTCACCCCTCCACTTT.

The CDR3 is CAIRGTETQETQYF. As DNA, the CDR3 is TGTGCCATCAGGGGGACAGAGACCCAAGAGACCCAGTACTTC. The chain is built from TRBV10-3 and TRBJ2-5; 7 nucleotides align to TRBD1. In germline, CDR1 is ENHRY, CDR2 SYGVKD. The CDR3 is 14 amino acids. The V gene end was trimmed by 6 bases and the J gene end by 1 base; junction bases not matched to a gene: 5.

This clone occurred once. The chain carries TRBV5-4 and TRBJ2-7; 8 bases match TRBD2. The length of the CDR3 is 13 residues. V lost 1 base and J lost 7; bases outside the gene matches: 4. The germline gives CDR1 SGHNT, CDR2 YYREEE (reference sequence). The CDR3 DNA reads as TGTGCCAGCAGCTTGTACCGGGGGGGAGAGCAGTACTTC. Its translation is CASSLYRGGEQYF.

The chain carries TRBV27 and TRBJ1-2; TRBD1 matches 8 bases. The CDR3 runs to 15 residues. Unmatched junction bases numbered 8, after V lost 2 bases and J lost 6 bases. Per the germline V gene, CDR1 is MNHEY and CDR2 is SMNVEV (reference sequence). The CDR3 DNA sequence: TGTGCCAGCAGTTTAAAGATGGGACAGGAGAATGGCTACACCTTC. Translating gives CASSLKMGQENGYTF.

This clone was picked up one time. The chain recombines TRBV15 with TRBJ2-3; TRBD1 is a possible D gene (5 bases). This CDR3 is 16 amino acids long. Germline V gene lookup returns CDR1 LNHNV and CDR2 YYDKDF (reference sequence). V was clipped by 0 bases and J by 0 bases, with 10 bases between them. The CDR3 reads CATSRDRAGSTDTQYF. The CDR3 DNA follows: TGTGCCACCAGCAGAGATAGGGCAGGGAGCACAGATACGCAGTATTTT.

CDR3 residues: CSASEGGGYTF. CDR3 coding DNA: TGCAGTGCTAGTGAGGGGGGGGGCTACACCTTC. V is TRBV20-1 and J is TRBJ1-2, with D perhaps TRBD1 (6 bases). CDR1 and CDR2 (germline): DFQATT, SNEGSKA (reference sequence). V shed 3 bases and J shed 8 bases, with 10 bases lying between them. This CDR3 spans 11 amino acids.

The chain couples TRBV19 to TRBJ1-5; 7 nucleotides line up with TRBD1. Losses at the gene ends were 4 bases for V and 5 bases for J; bases not matched to a gene: 8. This CDR3 is built from 15 residues. Germline assignment: CDR1 LNHDA and CDR2 SQIVND (reference sequence). CDR3: CASSRQGDSHQPQHF. The CDR3 DNA follows: TGTGCCAGTAGTAGACAAGGGGACAGCCATCAGCCCCAGCATTTT.

The rearrangement links TRBV7-2 to TRBJ1-1; no reliable D call. The V and J ends lost 5 bases and 4 bases respectively, with 23 bases between them. The germline gives CDR1 SGHTA, CDR2 FQGNSA. This CDR3 is 17 amino acids long. CDR3 DNA: TGTGCCAGCAGCCACCCTGCGGGTTCACCCAAGGTCACTGAAGCTTTCTTT. This translates into CASSHPAGSPKVTEAFF.

This clone was observed a single time. The gene calls are TRBV19 and TRBJ2-7; a possible D gene is TRBD2 (6 bases). Trimming left V 1 base short and J 4 bases short, with 11 bases between. Germline V gene lookup returns CDR1 LNHDA and CDR2 SQIVND (reference sequence). The CDR3 extends over 14 amino acids. CDR3 amino acids: CASSIVLGGYEQYF. The CDR3 coding sequence is TGTGCCAGTAGTATAGTCCTCGGAGGGTACGAGCAGTACTTC. Variable domain in full (rest from reference TRBV19 and TRBJ2-7): DGGITQSPKYLFRKEGQNVTLSCEQNLNHDAMYWYRQDPGQGLRLIYYSQIVNDFQKGDIAEGYSVSREKKESFPLTVTSAQKNPTAFYLCASSIVLGGYEQYFGPGTRLTVT.

The rearrangement uses TRBV20-1 and TRBJ1-1; possibly TRBD1 for D (5 bases). V was cut by 4 bases and J by 4 bases, with 7 bases left in between. The germline CDR1 and CDR2 sequences are DFQATT and SNEGSKA (reference sequence). The CDR3 spans 11 residues. The CDR3 protein is CSATGGTEAFF. The DNA for the CDR3 is TGCAGTGCTACGGGGGGCACTGAAGCTTTCTTT.

The CDR3 DNA is TGTGCCAGCAGGGACAGGGACAATCAGCCCCAGCATTTT. This codes for CASRDRDNQPQHF. The chain joins TRBV28 to TRBJ1-5; 8 nucleotides align to TRBD1. From germline, CDR1 is MDHEN and CDR2 SYDVKM. V shed 6 bases, J shed 3 bases, and the junction held 1 base outside the gene matches. This CDR3 is built from 13 residues.

The chain combines TRBV20-1 with TRBJ2-1; D unresolved. Trimming took off 4 bases at V and 6 bases at J, with 7 bases between the two ends. The CDR3 extends over 11 amino acids. Germline CDR1 and CDR2: DFQATT and SNEGSKA (reference sequence). CDR3 region: CSAIPVNEQFF. CDR3 nucleotide sequence: TGCAGTGCTATTCCAGTCAATGAGCAGTTCTTC.

This clone was found a few times. The rearrangement links TRBV27 to TRBJ2-1; D may be TRBD1 (6 bases). This CDR3 region has 18 residues. In germline, CDR1 is MNHEY, CDR2 SMNVEV (reference sequence). Trimming left V 8 bases short and J 2 bases short, with 25 bases between. CDR3 protein: CASASKTNRVLAYNEQFF. The CDR3 DNA sequence: TGTGCCAGCGCCTCAAAGACAAACAGGGTCCTAGCCTACAATGAGCAGTTCTTC.

The V and J genes are TRBV28 and TRBJ2-2; 13 nucleotides match TRBD2. The CDR3 runs to 16 residues. CDR1 and CDR2 (germline): MDHEN, SYDVKM. Losses at the gene ends were 1 base for V and 6 bases for J; bases not matched to a gene: 2. CDR3 sequence: CASSLSGTSGAGELFF. The CDR3 DNA follows: TGTGCCAGCAGTTTATCCGGGACTAGCGGGGCCGGGGAGCTGTTTTTT.

The rearrangement uses TRBV5-1 and TRBJ2-7; D is possibly TRBD2 (5 bases). CDR1 is SGHRS and CDR2 is YFSETQ in the germline V gene. The CDR3 is 16 residues long. V was clipped by 0 bases and J by 2 bases, with 15 bases between them. The CDR3: CASSLATRAIPYEQYF. CDR3 coding DNA: TGCGCCAGCAGCTTGGCCACGCGGGCCATTCCCTACGAGCAGTACTTC.

The chain recombines TRBV30 with TRBJ2-7; D call uncertain. The CDR3 totals 16 residues. The V end lost 3 bases, the J end lost 0 bases, and 18 bases lay between the germline ends. In germline, CDR1 is GTSNPN, CDR2 SVGIG (reference sequence). CDR3 nucleotides: TGTGCCTGGAGGGCCCTAGGCGTCGTCAGCTCCTACGAGCAGTACTTC. It translates to CAWRALGVVSSYEQYF. The full variable domain, with the rest looked up from reference TRBV30 and TRBJ2-7, is SQTIHQWPATLVQPVGSPLSLECTVEGTSNPNLYWYRQAAGRGLQLLFYSVGIGQISSEVPQNLSASRPQDRQFILSSKKLLLSDSGFYLCAWRALGVVSSYEQYFGPGTRLTVT.

The CDR3 region has the DNA TGTGCCAGCAGTCGGGACAGGGGGCTCTCCTACGAGCAGTACTTC. It translates to CASSRDRGLSYEQYF. The V gene is TRBV6-5, the J gene TRBJ2-7; 12 nucleotides line up with TRBD1. Germline CDR1 MNHEY, CDR2 SVGAGI. V gave up 5 bases and J gave up 0 bases; unmatched junction bases: 2. The CDR3 runs 15 residues.